These T cell receptor beta chains were read from a single sample in a study of blood T cell repertoires in COVID-19. Sequencing used immunoSEQ multiplex PCR; TCRdb keeps in-frame clones, though not all of them. The table lists approximately 180,000 clones, about 90% of them singletons. The specimen was peripheral blood. Receptors originate from a man between 60 and 75 years old with active or convalescent COVID-19. Both conserved end residues are part of each CDR3. D genes are given only for firm matches.

v_call,d_call,j_call,cdr3_length,cdr3_aa
TRBV11-3,.,TRBJ2-2,13,CASSLITGLKLFF
TRBV5-1,.,TRBJ1-6,15,CASSWTSGSDSPLHF
TRBV5-1,TRBD2,TRBJ2-7,15,CASSLSLAGGYEQYF
TRBV2,.,TRBJ1-1,14,CASSLGGADTEAFF
TRBV2,.,TRBJ1-2,14,CASSEGGRHYGYTF
TRBV3-1/TRBV3-2,TRBD2,TRBJ2-7,16,CASSLGIPGLAGEQYF
TRBV6-6,TRBD2,TRBJ2-1,16,CASSYRGTSGYNEQFF
TRBV10-3,TRBD1,TRBJ1-1,12,CAVRTGETEAFF
TRBV7-9,.,TRBJ1-3,15,CASSSSRVSGNTIYF
TRBV10-3,.,TRBJ1-5,14,CATRGAGERQPQHF
TRBV30,.,TRBJ2-7,13,CAWSRGQGNEQYF
TRBV7-9,.,TRBJ1-2,13,CASSLRQGYGYTF
TRBV19,.,TRBJ1-2,15,CASTSRGAFVDGYTF
TRBV6-6,TRBD1,TRBJ2-3,15,CASTGTAATTDTQYF
TRBV7-9,TRBD1,TRBJ1-6,14,CASHQTGGNSPLHF
TRBV12-2,.,TRBJ1-1,18,CASRFRNRDTVMNTEAFF
TRBV27,.,TRBJ2-7,11,CASSPAYEQYF
TRBV6-6,.,TRBJ2-5,15,CASTPEVKSTETQYF
TRBV18,TRBD1,TRBJ2-3,15,CASSPGQASTDTQYF
TRBV6-2/TRBV6-3,TRBD2,TRBJ2-2,16,CASSRGLAANTGELFF
TRBV5-6,TRBD1,TRBJ1-1,15,CASSAGQGVVTEAFF
TRBV3-1/TRBV3-2,.,TRBJ2-1,14,CASSQDIAPDEQFF
TRBV3-1/TRBV3-2,.,TRBJ1-4,16,CASSQAWTAMDEKLFF
TRBV7-9,TRBD1,TRBJ1-5,13,CASTRQGSEPQHF
TRBV5-1,.,TRBJ1-2,13,CASSLGTDYGYTF
TRBV6-5,TRBD1,TRBJ2-7,14,CASSYSDRGYEQYF
TRBV5-4,.,TRBJ2-1,15,CASSLSLGAYNEQFF
TRBV5-5,.,TRBJ2-7,14,CASSFEAPTYEQYF
TRBV5-1,.,TRBJ2-1,13,CASSLQGGFEQFF
TRBV19,.,TRBJ2-1,13,CASSQTRGNEQFF
TRBV5-1,TRBD1,TRBJ1-2,13,CASSSPGGNGYTF
TRBV9,.,TRBJ2-3,17,CASSVGRGGGSTDTQYF
TRBV5-1,TRBD2,TRBJ2-5,16,CASSLALAGPQETQYF
TRBV6-5,.,TRBJ1-1,13,CASSYRPGSAAFF
TRBV7-9,.,TRBJ1-1,13,CASSLVPGAEAFF
TRBV2,.,TRBJ2-7,12,CASSRGGDEQYF
TRBV2,.,TRBJ2-7,12,CASSERGGEQYF
TRBV19,.,TRBJ2-4,14,CASSIDLAKNIQYF
TRBV5-8,.,TRBJ1-5,15,CASSLQGYSNQPQHF
TRBV9,TRBD2,TRBJ2-3,15,CASSVGRLAGDTQYF
TRBV6-6,.,TRBJ2-5,13,CASVSGNQETQYF
TRBV30,TRBD2,TRBJ2-3,15,CAWSTSGGAADTQYF
TRBV5-4,.,TRBJ2-2,15,CASSFSTGNTGELFF
TRBV2,TRBD2,TRBJ2-1,15,CASSESSGAMDEQFF
TRBV7-9,.,TRBJ1-4,16,CASSLGGSLTNEKLFF
TRBV5-1,TRBD2,TRBJ2-7,15,CASSSGTSGVEEQYF
TRBV27,TRBD1,TRBJ1-6,14,CASSLGTGKTPLHF
TRBV18,.,TRBJ2-3,15,CASSPGGTLADTQYF
TRBV5-1,.,TRBJ1-4,14,CASSLDGFNEKLFF
TRBV6-6,.,TRBJ2-2,15,CASRPPGRDTGELFF
TRBV3-1/TRBV3-2,TRBD2,TRBJ2-3,18,CASSLGLAGGTSTDTQYF
TRBV4-1,.,TRBJ2-5,16,CASSQGDRIAQETQYF
TRBV5-4,TRBD2,TRBJ2-2,13,CASSPGGTGELFF